The clone carrying this T cell receptor beta chain was recorded many times. As for time point: blood at routine non-recurrence follow-up after resection. From tumor, nontumor lung or frozen PBMC, whole RNA was taken unsorted for sequencing. These data originate in a study of spatial heterogeneity in lung cancer. For the study at large: The follow-up PBMC samples were sequenced whenever they were available. The median time to follow-up was roughly two years after resection. There were, on average, more than 9.5 raw-read appearances for each unique TCR and UMI combination.

Per the germline V gene, CDR1 is DFQATT and CDR2 is SNEGSKA (reference sequence). This CDR3 is built from 13 residues. V was clipped by 6 bases and J by 7 bases; unmatched bases: 8. Using its own MiXCR run on the 5' RACE reads, TCRdb lists one record per CDR3 protein. The sample holds under 150,000 distinct CDR3 sequences, 12% seen once. The receptor's source is a male donor with early-stage non-small cell lung cancer. The sequences come from PBMCs, collected at follow-up. The V gene is TRBV20-1, the J gene TRBJ1-5, with TRBD1 matching over 8 bases. CDR3 in amino acids: CSANGQGSQPQHF. In DNA form, the CDR3 reads TGCAGTGCCAATGGACAGGGTAGCCAGCCCCAGCATTTT.